These 9 T cell receptor beta chains came from one sample sequenced in a study of lymphopenia after photon versus proton radiotherapy. Measured with immunoSEQ multiplex PCR; TCRdb has only the in-frame clones, and not every one. The sample yields tens of thousands of clones, approximately 84% seen once. The sequences come from peripheral blood, collected from a patient treated with proton-based radiotherapy. Every receptor here comes from a man in his sixties with pancreatic cancer.

The V and J genes are TRBV28 and TRBJ2-7, with 7 positions matching TRBD1. This CDR3 is 15 amino acids long. Trimming took 6 bases from V and 2 from J; bases not matched to a gene: 10. Germline V gene sequence: CDR1 MDHEN, CDR2 SYDVKM. CDR3 residues: CASRYDRVGTYEQYF. CDR3 DNA sequence: TGTGCCAGCAGGTACGACAGGGTTGGTACCTACGAGCAGTACTTC.

This sequence joins TRBV5-5 and TRBJ2-5; D possibly uses TRBD1 or TRBD2 (6 bases each). CDR1 and CDR2 (germline): SGHKS, YYEKEE (reference sequence). The V end lost 4 bases, the J end lost 2 bases, and 15 bases lay between the germline ends. This CDR3 spans 15 amino acids. The CDR3 here is CASSRVRGVQETQYF. The CDR3 nucleotides are TGTGCCAGCAGCCGCGTGAGGGGGGTACAAGAGACCCAGTACTTC. The whole variable domain, filled in from reference TRBV5-5 and TRBJ2-5, reads DAGVTQSPTHLIKTRGQQVTLRCSPISGHKSVSWYQQVLGQGPQFIFQYYEKEERGRGNFPDRFSARQFPNYSSELNVNALLLGDSALYLCASSRVRGVQETQYFGPGTRLLVL.

V is TRBV7-8 and J is TRBJ2-1, with D unclear. The CDR3 totals 13 residues. V dropped 5 bases and J dropped 4 bases, with 9 bases sitting between them. CDR1 is SGHVS, CDR2 FQNEAQ, per germline. CDR3 loop: CASSPRLYNEQFF. The CDR3 nucleotides read TGTGCCAGCAGCCCCCGCCTATACAATGAGCAGTTCTTC.

The genes are TRBV18 and TRBJ2-1; 9 nucleotides align to TRBD2. CDR1 is KGHSH, CDR2 LQKENI, per germline. This CDR3 contains 18 residues. The V segment lost 0 bases and the J segment 5 bases; nucleotides outside the gene matches: 11. CDR3 sequence (DNA): TGTGCCAGCTCACCACCTCTCCTTAGCGGGAGTCGACACAATGAGCAGTTCTTC. It is translated as CASSPPLLSGSRHNEQFF.

This chain joins TRBV14 and TRBJ2-7; D ambiguous. Trimming removed 2 bases from V and 4 bases from J, with 12 bases in between. The germline V gene encodes CDR1 SGHDN and CDR2 FVKESK. The CDR3 has 14 residues. In DNA form, the CDR3 reads TGTGCCAGCAGCCAAATTAACCGAATATACGAGCAGTACTTC. Its protein is CASSQINRIYEQYF.

This chain uses TRBV5-8 with TRBJ1-5, with D possibly matching TRBD1 (6 bases). There are 16 residues in the CDR3. The V and J ends lost 4 bases and 4 bases respectively, with 18 bases between them. Germline V gives CDR1 SGHTS, CDR2 YDEGEE. The CDR3 DNA reads TGTGCCAGCAGCAAGAAATGGACAGTGAAGAATCAGCCCCAGCATTTT. This sequence encodes CASSKKWTVKNQPQHF. The full variable domain, completed using reference TRBV5-8 and TRBJ1-5, is EAGVTQSPTHLIKTRGQQATLRCSPISGHTSVYWYQQALGLGLQFLLWYDEGEERNRGNFPPRFSGRQFPNYSSELNVNALELEDSALYLCASSKKWTVKNQPQHFGDGTRLSIL.

V is TRBV4-1 and J is TRBJ2-7; 9 bases are a match to TRBD2. CDR1 and CDR2 (germline): MGHRA, YSYEKL. The CDR3 consists of 17 residues. J was trimmed by 7 bases and V by 3 bases; bases with no gene match: 16. The CDR3 region has the DNA TGCGCCAGCAGCCAGGGGATCGGGACTAGCACATTCGGGGAGCAGTACTTC. Encoded protein: CASSQGIGTSTFGEQYF.

V usage is TRBV11-3 and J usage is TRBJ2-7; no definite D call. CDR3 length: 13 amino acids. The V end lost 0 bases, the J end lost 9 bases, and 12 bases lay between the germline ends. Per the germline V gene, CDR1 is SGHNT and CDR2 is YENEEA. The CDR3 sequence is CASSLDHGVAQYF. CDR3 in DNA: TGTGCCAGCAGCTTAGACCACGGAGTGGCGCAGTACTTC.

V is TRBV11-3 and J is TRBJ2-5; 10 nucleotides line up with TRBD1. Trimming removed 5 bases from V and 5 bases from J; junction bases left unmatched: 8. The CDR3 extends over 15 amino acids. Germline V gene lookup returns CDR1 SGHNT and CDR2 YENEEA. The CDR3 DNA reads as TGTGCCAGCAGCCCCGGGACAGGGGCGGACGAGACCCAGTACTTC. This codes for CASSPGTGADETQYF.